This T cell receptor (beta chain) was captured by sequencing in a study of T cell repertoires in cytomegalovirus infection. Germline assignment: CDR1 MDHEN and CDR2 SYDVKM. Trimming cost V 8 bases and J 9 bases; bases outside gene matches: 10. The CDR3 runs to 13 residues. Comments on this clonotype: The target antigen is unknown.

The study, taken as a whole, reports: Frequencies of public TCR beta families were cumulated, and this identified carriers of CMV plus the relevant HLA.

TCRdb passed the reads through MiXCR, listing each CDR3 protein once. The table lists some 220,000 distinct CDR3 sequences, about 40% of them singletons. The sample was CD8+ T cells from cultured PBMCs, taken from culture after CMV antigen stimulation. This rearrangement joins TRBV28 to TRBJ2-1, with 7 bases aligning to TRBD1. The clonotype was recovered from a human donor in good health (CMV status not recorded). Some clones in this sample may be carry-over from other donors' samples. The CDR3 coding sequence is TGTGCCAGCCTCGACAAGGGGGCAAGTGAGCAGTTCTTC. Translated, it gives CASLDKGASEQFF.